The rows below give T cell receptor beta chains drawn from one sample of a study of cytomegalovirus exposure and HLA in healthy donors. Sequencing was performed with immunoSEQ multiplex PCR; in TCRdb, only in-frame clones are kept and a portion is missing. Found here are under 200,000 clones, about three quarters of them singletons; the top ten hold 2.5% to 3.5%. The sample was PBMCs. These receptors all come from a female donor in good health and CMV-seronegative. The CDR3 runs from the conserved cysteine through the conserved F or W. The order of the fields is D gene, V gene, clone size, J gene, CDR3 protein, CDR3 DNA. D genes are given only for firm matches. Rows give clone size only sometimes, using once, few, many, or a class for an expanded clone.

>-|TRBV28|once|TRBJ1-5
CASSFSYSNQPQHF
TGTGCCAGCAGTTTTAGTTATAGCAATCAGCCCCAGCATTTT
>-|TRBV28|few|TRBJ2-7
CASRADIHEQYF
TGTGCCAGCAGGGCAGATATCCACGAGCAGTACTTC
>-|TRBV30|-|TRBJ1-2
CAWGEGTVYGYTF
TGTGCCTGGGGGGAGGGGACGGTCTATGGCTACACCTTC
>-|TRBV5-4|-|TRBJ1-1
CASSSRTQLVERKTEAFF
TGTGCCAGCAGCTCACGGACACAACTTGTGGAGAGGAAGACTGAAGCTTTCTTT
>-|TRBV7-2|-|TRBJ1-1
CASSLSAGVNTEAFF
TGTGCCAGCAGCTTAAGCGCCGGGGTAAACACTGAAGCTTTCTTT
>TRBD2|TRBV28|-|TRBJ2-3
CASTSGGRGDTQYF
TGTGCCAGCACCTCGGGGGGGCGAGGGGATACGCAGTATTTT
>TRBD1|TRBV5-1|few|TRBJ1-2
CASSWDSSYGYTF
TGCGCCAGCAGCTGGGACAGTTCTTATGGCTACACCTTC
>-|TRBV5-1|-|TRBJ2-2
CASSLAAGATGELFF
TGCGCCAGCAGCTTGGCCGCAGGGGCCACCGGGGAGCTGTTTTTT
>TRBD1|TRBV7-9|-|TRBJ1-2
CASSLDWDRGGYTF
TGTGCCAGCAGCTTAGATTGGGACAGGGGTGGCTACACCTTC
>-|TRBV5-6|-|TRBJ2-1
CASSSGLGLNEQFF
TGTGCCAGCAGCTCCGGACTGGGACTTAATGAGCAGTTCTTC
>-|TRBV2|once|TRBJ1-1
CASSDLRKNTEAFF
TGTGCCAGCAGTGATCTGCGGAAAAACACTGAAGCTTTCTTT
>-|TRBV25-1|-|TRBJ2-3
CATGGAGTKATQYF
TGTGCCACCGGGGGAGCCGGGACGAAGGCCACGCAGTATTTT
>TRBD1|TRBV14|-|TRBJ1-1
CASSRQGRDTEAFF
TGTGCCAGCAGCCGACAGGGTAGGGACACTGAAGCTTTCTTT
>TRBD2|TRBV9|few|TRBJ2-1
CASGRGVTYNEQFF
TGTGCCAGCGGGCGGGGGGTGACCTACAATGAGCAGTTCTTC
>-|TRBV6-5|few|TRBJ1-6
CASSRQNSPLHF
TGTGCCAGCAGTCGACAGAATTCACCCCTCCACTTT
>-|TRBV10-2|-|TRBJ1-1
CASSEVRDTEAFF
TGCGCCAGCAGTGAAGTCCGGGACACTGAAGCTTTCTTT